The following is a T cell receptor beta chain sequence with its context. These data come from a study of blood T cell repertoires in COVID-19. Method: immunoSEQ multiplex PCR; TCRdb's copy keeps in-frame clones and lacks some. This table has 300,000 to 400,000 clones, roughly 88% appearing once. The CDR3 spans 14 residues. The J segment lost 3 bases and the V segment lost 3 bases, leaving 4 bases of the junction unmatched. The germline V gene has CDR1 SEHNR and CDR2 FQNEAQ (reference sequence). Input material: peripheral blood. The TCR originated in a woman between 25 and 40 years old with COVID-19, enrolled during active disease. This chain uses TRBV7-9 with TRBJ1-1, with 7 bases identical to TRBD1. CDR3 sequence (DNA): TGTGCCAGCAGCTTTCGGCAGGGGGACACTGAAGCTTTCTTT. Amino acid sequence: CASSFRQGDTEAFF.